Shown below are 9 T cell receptor beta chains from a single sample sequenced in a study of blood T cell repertoires in COVID-19. Repertoires were generated with immunoSEQ multiplex PCR, while TCRdb's copy carries only in-frame clones and drops some. Among about 100,000 clones listed, around 90% were seen once. The sample comprised peripheral blood. The receptors stem from a human donor in a cohort sampled during active COVID-19.

J is TRBJ1-2 and V is TRBV20-1; D gene ambiguous. The V end lost 8 bases, the J end lost 3 bases, and 13 bases lay between the germline ends. The CDR3 is 12 amino acids. CDR1 DFQATT and CDR2 SNEGSKA come from the germline V gene (reference sequence). CDR3: CSTRGVDYGYTF. In nucleotides, the CDR3 is TGCAGTACTCGTGGTGTCGACTATGGCTACACCTTC.

This chain uses TRBV7-9 with TRBJ2-7; D perhaps matches TRBD2 (5 bases). The CDR3 length is 12 residues. The V gene's germline CDR1 is SEHNR and CDR2 FQNEAQ (reference sequence). Deletions cut 0 bases from V and 7 bases from J, with 7 bases between. For the CDR3, the DNA is TGTGCCAGCAGCTTAGCGGAGGAGGAGCAGTACTTC. This gives the protein CASSLAEEEQYF.

V usage is TRBV30 and J usage is TRBJ1-2; D not certain. Germline V CDR1 and CDR2: GTSNPN, SVGIG (reference sequence). Trimming took 1 base from V and 0 from J, leaving 9 bases between them. This CDR3 is 14 amino acids long. Written as DNA, the CDR3 is TGTGCCTGGAGTGGGCCGTCAACTAACTATGGCTACACCTTC. This sequence encodes CAWSGPSTNYGYTF.

This rearrangement joins TRBV4-1 to TRBJ2-2; TRBD1 matches at 9 bases. This CDR3 is built from 17 residues. The J segment lost 4 bases and the V segment lost 1 base, leaving 7 bases of the junction unmatched. Germline CDR1 reads MGHRA; CDR2 reads YSYEKL. The CDR3 protein is CASSQGPTGGFTGELFF. In DNA, the CDR3 is TGCGCCAGCAGCCAAGGTCCGACAGGGGGATTCACCGGGGAGCTGTTTTTT.

This rearrangement joins TRBV9 to TRBJ2-7, with 13 bases identical to TRBD2. Germline V gene data show CDR1 as SGDLS and CDR2 as YYNGEE. The trim removed 3 bases at V and 0 bases at J, leaving 6 bases unmatched. The CDR3 is made up of 17 amino acids. The CDR3 DNA reads as TGTGCCAGCAGCGGTGGACTAGCGGGAGAGTACTCCTACGAGCAGTACTTC. Translated: CASSGGLAGEYSYEQYF.

The CDR3 loop reads CASSLQGRDSPLHF. CDR3 bases: TGTGCCAGTAGTCTACAGGGGAGAGATTCACCCCTCCACTTT. The chain couples TRBV19 to TRBJ1-6; the match to TRBD1 covers 7 bases. The CDR3 covers 14 residues. Germline V gene lookup returns CDR1 LNHDA and CDR2 SQIVND (reference sequence). Trimming took 5 bases from V and 8 from J; bases not matched to a gene: 6.

This chain connects TRBV5-1 to TRBJ2-2, with 8 bases that match TRBD1. The CDR3 runs 15 residues. Unmatched junction bases numbered 4, after V lost 1 base and J lost 5 bases. Germline V gene data show CDR1 as SGHRS and CDR2 as YFSETQ. This CDR3 is CASSLSRTGTGELFF. For the CDR3, the DNA is TGCGCCAGCAGCTTGTCACGGACAGGGACCGGGGAGCTGTTTTTT.

This sequence joins TRBV20-1 and TRBJ2-7; D is uncertain. Germline-derived CDR1 and CDR2 are DFQATT and SNEGSKA (reference sequence). There are 11 residues in the CDR3. The V and J ends lost 2 bases and 6 bases respectively, with 8 bases between them. CDR3 DNA: TGCAGTGCTAGACCCCTCCTCGAGCAGTACTTC. Its translation is CSARPLLEQYF.

The chain is built from TRBV2 and TRBJ2-5, with a tentative D call TRBD1 (5 bases). The germline V gene has CDR1 SNHLY and CDR2 FYNNEI. This CDR3 spans 12 amino acids. V was cut by 7 bases and J by 7 bases, with 13 bases left in between. CDR3 DNA sequence: TGTGCCAGCAATGCTTTGACAGCGACCCAGTACTTC. Translated: CASNALTATQYF.